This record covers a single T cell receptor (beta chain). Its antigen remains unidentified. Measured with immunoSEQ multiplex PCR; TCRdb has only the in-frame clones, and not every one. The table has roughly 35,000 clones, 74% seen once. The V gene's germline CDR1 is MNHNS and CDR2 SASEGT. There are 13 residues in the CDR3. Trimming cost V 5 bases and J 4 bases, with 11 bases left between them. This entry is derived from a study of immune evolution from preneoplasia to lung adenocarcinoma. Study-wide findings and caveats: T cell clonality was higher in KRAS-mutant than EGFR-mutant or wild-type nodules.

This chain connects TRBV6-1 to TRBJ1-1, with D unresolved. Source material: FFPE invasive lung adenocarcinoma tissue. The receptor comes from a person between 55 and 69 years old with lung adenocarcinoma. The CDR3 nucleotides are TGTGCCAGCAGTCTTCCGACCGGCACTGAAGCTTTCTTT. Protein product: CASSLPTGTEAFF.